The next 31 T cell receptor beta chains were all read from a single sample in a study of beta chain features in type 1 diabetes. Reverse transcription of all isolated RNA meant that expressed TCRB transcripts were sequenced. Some clones are missing from TCRdb's copy, which holds only in-frame ones; the method was immunoSEQ multiplex PCR. The sample has about 370,000 clones, over 13% seen once; the top ten hold about 0.02%. Sequencing input: naive CD4+ T cells from blood. These receptors originate from a woman aged 18-35 years in good health.

This chain joins TRBV30 and TRBJ1-5; D is possibly TRBD1 (6 bases). The CDR3 is made up of 14 amino acids. Germline values: CDR1 GTSNPN, CDR2 SVGIG (reference sequence). Trimming took 0 bases from V and 5 from J, leaving 11 bases between them. The CDR3 DNA follows: TGTGCCTGGAGTGTCCGGGACACTTATCAGCCCCAGCATTTT. Translated: CAWSVRDTYQPQHF. The whole variable domain, remainder taken from reference TRBV30 and TRBJ1-5, is SQTIHQWPATLVQPVGSPLSLECTVEGTSNPNLYWYRQAAGRGLQLLFYSVGIGQISSEVPQNLSASRPQDRQFILSSKKLLLSDSGFYLCAWSVRDTYQPQHFGDGTRLSIL.

This clone was observed a handful of times. The V gene is TRBV29-1, the J gene TRBJ2-5, with a weak D call TRBD1 (5 bases). Trimming cost V 4 bases and J 2 bases, with 14 bases left between them. The CDR3 is 14 residues long. Germline CDR1 is SQVTM and CDR2 is ANQGSEA. The CDR3 protein is CSVVQVGQQETQYF. The CDR3 DNA sequence: TGCAGCGTTGTACAGGTGGGCCAGCAAGAGACCCAGTACTTC.

This clone was observed a few times. Other DNA sequences in this specimen translate into the identical CDR3. The V call is TRBV18, the J call TRBJ2-5, with 8 bases lining up with TRBD1. Germline trimming cut 3 bases from V and 5 bases from J; bases unmatched to any gene: 5. The CDR3 runs to 14 residues. CDR1 is KGHSH and CDR2 is LQKENI in the germline V gene. Written as DNA, the CDR3 is TGTGCCAGCTCACCCGGACAGGGCGGGGAGACCCAGTACTTC. It codes for CASSPGQGGETQYF.

The chain recombines TRBV19 with TRBJ2-5; TRBD1 matches 7 bases. Unmatched junction bases numbered 10, after V lost 5 bases and J lost 1 base. From germline, CDR1 is LNHDA and CDR2 SQIVND (reference sequence). This CDR3 has 16 amino acids. CDR3 sequence (DNA): TGTGCCAGTAGTCCCCGACAGGGCCTATTCCAAGAGACCCAGTACTTC. Translation gives CASSPRQGLFQETQYF.

In this sample, this clone turned up a few times. This chain connects TRBV6-4 to TRBJ2-1; the match to TRBD1 covers 9 bases. The ends lost 5 bases at V and 6 bases at J; junction bases unmatched: 8. CDR3 length: 15 amino acids. Per the germline V gene, CDR1 is MRHNA and CDR2 is SNTAGT. The CDR3 DNA reads as TGTGCCAGCAGTCCGGGACAGGGAGTAGTCAATGAGCAGTTCTTC. Residues: CASSPGQGVVNEQFF.

The CDR3 is CAGTRTGGSSGANVLTF. DNA of the CDR3: TGTGCCGGTACTCGGACAGGGGGGTCCTCTGGGGCCAACGTCCTGACTTTC. This chain joins TRBV30 and TRBJ2-6, with 10 bases that match TRBD1. V shed 8 bases, J shed 0 bases, and the junction held 10 bases outside the gene matches. CDR1 is GTSNPN, CDR2 SVGIG, per germline (reference sequence). The CDR3 is made up of 17 amino acids.

The CDR3 nucleotides read TGTGCCAGCAGCGTAGGAACAGGCACAGATACGCAGTATTTT. It is translated as CASSVGTGTDTQYF. The chain uses TRBV9 and TRBJ2-3; no definite D call. Germline CDR1 and CDR2: SGDLS and YYNGEE. This CDR3 contains 14 residues. Trimming removed 0 bases from V and 1 base from J, with 6 bases in between.

This chain uses TRBV29-1 with TRBJ2-4, with a possible D match to TRBD1 (5 bases). There are 15 residues in the CDR3. The germline V gene encodes CDR1 SQVTM and CDR2 ANQGSEA. V was trimmed by 3 bases and J by 0 bases, leaving 12 bases between them. CDR3 DNA sequence: TGCAGCGTTGATGTTTCAGGGCTAGCCAAAAACATTCAGTACTTC. Its translation: CSVDVSGLAKNIQYF.

This clone was seen only a few times. This sequence joins TRBV5-6 and TRBJ1-1, with D possibly matching TRBD1 (5 bases). The CDR3 has 18 amino acids. Germline lookup yields CDR1 SGHDT and CDR2 YYEEEE. The V end was cut by 2 bases, the J end by 2 bases, with 22 bases between. For the CDR3, the DNA is TGTGCCAGCAGCTTTATGGCCCACAGAGTGCGGGGCAACACTGAAGCTTTCTTT. Amino acid sequence: CASSFMAHRVRGNTEAFF.

This clone showed up just a few times. The chain joins TRBV23-1 to TRBJ2-5, with D possibly matching TRBD2 (6 bases). TRBV23-1 is marked as an open reading frame, function uncertain. The CDR3 length is 14 residues. The V and J ends lost 8 bases and 1 base respectively, with 14 bases between them. In nucleotides, the CDR3 is TGCGCCAGCCGACGCGGCGGGGCCCAAGAGACCCAGTACTTC. Amino acids: CASRRGGAQETQYF.

This clone appeared a few times. The chain joins TRBV7-9 to TRBJ2-3; TRBD2 matches 10 bases. The CDR3 length is 15 residues. Germline CDR1 and CDR2: SEHNR and FQNEAQ (reference sequence). The junction had 3 bases not matched to a gene; V was cut back by 5 bases and J by 1 base. This CDR3 reads CASSLGLAGTDTQYF. DNA for the CDR3: TGTGCCAGCAGCCTAGGACTAGCGGGCACAGATACGCAGTATTTT.

This chain joins TRBV28 and TRBJ2-1; no clear D gene. CDR1 is MDHEN and CDR2 is SYDVKM in the germline V gene. The V and J ends lost 3 bases and 0 bases respectively, with 6 bases between them. The CDR3 extends over 14 amino acids. The CDR3 reads CASSFQFSYNEQFF. The CDR3 nucleotides are TGTGCCAGCAGTTTCCAGTTCTCCTACAATGAGCAGTTCTTC. Based on the CDR3 plus reference TRBV28 and TRBJ2-1, the full variable domain is DVKVTQSSRYLVKRTGEKVFLECVQDMDHENMFWYRQDPGLGLRLIYFSYDVKMKEKGDIPEGYSVSREKKERFSLILESASTNQTSMYLCASSFQFSYNEQFFGPGTRLTVL.

This clone showed up just a few times. The chain combines TRBV28 with TRBJ2-7, with 13 bases identical to TRBD2. This CDR3 has 16 residues. From germline, CDR1 is MDHEN and CDR2 SYDVKM. V lost 4 bases, J lost 2 bases, and 5 bases stayed unmatched. CDR3 sequence (DNA): TGTGCCAGCAGTTCATACGGGACTAGCGGGACCTACGAGCAGTACTTC. Translation gives CASSSYGTSGTYEQYF.

This clone was observed a few times. This chain connects TRBV5-1 to TRBJ2-7; TRBD1 agrees at 9 bases. Germline V lookup: CDR1 SGHRS, CDR2 YFSETQ. This CDR3 is 18 amino acids long. V dropped 2 bases and J dropped 2; count of bases not matched to a gene: 14. CDR3 loop: CASSFIRNPGQGTYEQYF. DNA for the CDR3: TGCGCCAGCAGCTTCATAAGAAATCCGGGACAGGGAACCTACGAGCAGTACTTC.

For this clone: Within the sample, other DNA sequences also encode this same CDR3. The rearrangement uses TRBV30 and TRBJ2-7; 8 bases align to TRBD1. The V gene's germline CDR1 is GTSNPN and CDR2 SVGIG (reference sequence). Trimming at V came to 0 bases and at J to 4 bases, leaving 2 bases not matched to a gene. CDR3 length: 13 amino acids. This CDR3 is CAWSVQGAYEQYF. In DNA form, the CDR3 reads TGTGCCTGGAGTGTTCAGGGGGCTTACGAGCAGTACTTC.

This clone was recorded a few times. This chain uses TRBV7-9 with TRBJ1-4, with TRBD1 identical over 11 bases. Trimming cost V 1 base and J 8 bases; bases outside gene matches: 0. Germline-derived CDR1 and CDR2 are SEHNR and FQNEAQ (reference sequence). This CDR3 has 14 amino acids. The CDR3 region has the DNA TGTGCCAGCAGCTTAGGGACAGGGGGCGAAAAACTGTTTTTT. Amino acid sequence: CASSLGTGGEKLFF. The whole variable domain, remainder taken from reference TRBV7-9 and TRBJ1-4, is DTGVSQNPRHKITKRGQNVTFRCDPISEHNRLYWYRQTLGQGPEFLTYFQNEAQLEKSRLLSDRFSAERPKGSFSTLEIQRTEQGDSAMYLCASSLGTGGEKLFFGSGTQLSVL.

As to this clone: This sample also contains other DNA sequences that code for the same CDR3. The chain recombines TRBV9 with TRBJ1-1; no definite D call. The CDR3 covers 13 residues. CDR1 SGDLS and CDR2 YYNGEE come from the germline V gene. The ends were cut back, 0 bases at V and 3 bases at J, with 6 bases in the middle. CDR3 protein: CASSVAGYTEAFF. CDR3 nucleotides: TGTGCCAGCAGCGTAGCCGGGTACACTGAAGCTTTCTTT.

In this sample, this clone turned up a few times. The V call is TRBV7-2, the J call TRBJ2-1; D gene unclear. V was cut by 1 base and J by 5 bases, with 12 bases left in between. Per the germline V gene, CDR1 is SGHTA and CDR2 is FQGNSA. This CDR3 spans 15 amino acids. In DNA form, the CDR3 reads TGTGCCAGCAGCTTAGTTGGTTTGAGTCACAATGAGCAGTTCTTC. It encodes CASSLVGLSHNEQFF.

The chain combines TRBV7-3 with TRBJ2-3; the D is unclear. V lost 3 bases to trimming and J lost 4 bases, with 11 bases between them. The CDR3 spans 14 residues. The germline V gene encodes CDR1 SGHTA and CDR2 FQGTGA. DNA for the CDR3: TGTGCCAGCAGCTTGGAGTTCAGCGCAGATACGCAGTATTTT. Encoded protein: CASSLEFSADTQYF.

This clone was counted between two and nine times. J is TRBJ2-5 and V is TRBV28, with TRBD1 as a possible D gene (6 bases). Germline CDR1 reads MDHEN; CDR2 reads SYDVKM. With 6 bases removed from V and 3 bases from J, the gap between germline ends came to 11 bases. This CDR3 region has 13 residues. This CDR3 is CASREGVEETQYF. In nucleotides, the CDR3 is TGTGCCAGCAGAGAGGGGGTAGAAGAGACCCAGTACTTC.

About this clone itself: Within the sample, other DNA sequences also encode this same CDR3. This rearrangement joins TRBV18 to TRBJ2-5; D is unresolved. CDR1 and CDR2 (germline): KGHSH, LQKENI. Trimming pared 6 bases from V and 1 base from J, leaving 3 bases between. There are 11 residues in the CDR3. The CDR3 region has the DNA TGTGCCAGCTCCCTCCAAGAGACCCAGTACTTC. Translation: CASSLQETQYF.

This clone occurred a few times. The chain couples TRBV11-2 to TRBJ2-5; D perhaps matches TRBD2 (6 bases). This CDR3 has 14 residues. V shed 5 bases and J shed 5 bases, with 15 bases lying between them. The germline gives CDR1 SGHAT, CDR2 FQNNGV. CDR3 coding DNA: TGTGCCAGCAGCCCCGGGAGTAGCTGGGAGACCCAGTACTTC. It encodes CASSPGSSWETQYF.

The chain has TRBV5-4 and TRBJ1-2; D call uncertain. The germline V and J ends were trimmed by 2 bases and 4 bases, with 9 bases remaining between them. This CDR3 has 13 amino acids. The germline V gene has CDR1 SGHNT and CDR2 YYREEE (reference sequence). The DNA of the CDR3 is TGTGCCAGCAGCTTCGGAGAGCGCTATGGCTACACCTTC. It translates to CASSFGERYGYTF.

In its sample, this clone was seen a few times. V and J are TRBV19 and TRBJ1-1, with TRBD1 identical over 7 bases. The germline gives CDR1 LNHDA, CDR2 SQIVND (reference sequence). The CDR3 contains 15 residues. V lost 6 bases, J lost 1 base, and 8 bases stayed unmatched. CDR3 loop: CASRDEGTANTEAFF. For the CDR3, the DNA is TGTGCCAGTAGAGATGAAGGGACAGCGAACACTGAAGCTTTCTTT.

The chain employs TRBV4-1 and TRBJ2-5; 7 nucleotides agree with TRBD2. CDR1 and CDR2 (germline): MGHRA, YSYEKL. The J segment lost 0 bases and the V segment lost 5 bases, leaving 12 bases of the junction unmatched. The length of the CDR3 is 17 residues. The CDR3 sequence: CASSYGEGLRYQETQYF. The CDR3 DNA sequence: TGCGCCAGCAGCTACGGGGAGGGACTTCGGTACCAAGAGACCCAGTACTTC.

CDR3 sequence reads: CASSPSTPQASGRSSEQFF. CDR3 bases: TGTGCCAGCAGTCCGTCGACTCCCCAGGCTAGCGGGAGATCGAGTGAGCAGTTCTTC. The chain uses TRBV27 and TRBJ2-1; 10 positions match TRBD2. Germline V gene data show CDR1 as MNHEY and CDR2 as SMNVEV (reference sequence). J gave up 9 bases and V 5 bases, and 22 bases lay outside the gene matches. The CDR3 is made up of 19 amino acids.

DNA for the CDR3: TGCGCCAGCAGCCAAGATCCCCGGGGAGATACGCAGTATTTT. Its translation: CASSQDPRGDTQYF. The chain is built from TRBV4-3 and TRBJ2-3, with a tentative D call TRBD2 (5 bases). V was clipped by 0 bases and J by 5 bases, with 9 bases between them. The germline gives CDR1 LGHNA, CDR2 YSLEER. The CDR3 is 14 residues long.

This clone came up a few times. This chain connects TRBV5-6 to TRBJ2-2, with 12 bases aligning to TRBD2. The J segment lost 6 bases and the V segment lost 1 base, leaving 10 bases of the junction unmatched. The V gene's germline CDR1 is SGHDT and CDR2 YYEEEE. The CDR3 is 18 residues long. CDR3: CASSLMASGRVMAGELFF. The CDR3 DNA reads as TGTGCCAGCAGCTTGATGGCTAGCGGGAGGGTTATGGCCGGGGAGCTGTTTTTT. Supplemented by reference TRBV5-6 and TRBJ2-2, the full variable domain reads DAGVTQSPTHLIKTRGQQVTLRCSPKSGHDTVSWYQQALGQGPQFIFQYYEEEERQRGNFPDRFSGHQFPNYSSELNVNALLLGDSALYLCASSLMASGRVMAGELFFGEGSRLTVL.

The rearrangement joins TRBV9 to TRBJ2-5; 10 bases map to TRBD2. V was pared by 1 base and J by 2 bases, with 5 bases of the junction left unmatched. This CDR3 spans 16 amino acids. Germline values: CDR1 SGDLS, CDR2 YYNGEE. The CDR3 loop reads CASSVSPSGGQETQYF. CDR3 nucleotide sequence: TGTGCCAGCAGCGTAAGTCCTAGCGGGGGTCAAGAGACCCAGTACTTC.

Only a few counts were recorded for this clone. This sequence joins TRBV20-1 and TRBJ1-1, with D unclear. Per the germline V gene, CDR1 is DFQATT and CDR2 is SNEGSKA (reference sequence). CDR3 length: 11 residues. V was cut by 3 bases and J by 7 bases, with 9 bases left in between. The CDR3 DNA follows: TGCAGTGCTAGGACAATACTTGAAGCTTTCTTT. It is translated as CSARTILEAFF.

In DNA form, the CDR3 reads TGTGCCAGTCGGACTCGAGAGACCCAGTACTTC. This sequence encodes CASRTRETQYF. The rearrangement links TRBV28 to TRBJ2-5, with D perhaps matching TRBD2 (5 bases). The V gene's germline CDR1 is MDHEN and CDR2 SYDVKM. Trimming shortened V by 9 bases and J by 4 bases, and 9 bases separated the two germline ends. The CDR3 contains 11 residues.